The 17 T cell receptor beta chains below all came from one sample that was sequenced in a study of T-cell reconstitution after alpha-beta-depleted transplantation in children. Unique molecular identifiers featured in how the TCRbeta library was prepared. TCRdb recomputed calls from the PCR reads with MiXCR, one row per CDR3 protein. The data hold approximately 130,000 distinct CDR3 sequences, with roughly 10% observed a single time. The input for sequencing was PBMCs, mostly from graft donor cells, taken 180 days after TCRalphabeta/CD19-depleted stem cell transplant. The receptor source for this set is a girl less than two years old who had a stem cell transplant for combined immunodeficiency, so the T cells may come from the graft donor.

This clonotype was seen more than once but under ten times. V usage is TRBV19 and J usage is TRBJ2-7; 8 nucleotides line up with TRBD1. The V segment lost 3 bases and the J segment 3 bases; nucleotides outside the gene matches: 7. There are 15 residues in the CDR3. Germline lookup yields CDR1 LNHDA and CDR2 SQIVND (reference sequence). The CDR3 here is CASSMVAGGDYEQYF. The CDR3 nucleotides read TGTGCCAGTAGTATGGTGGCAGGGGGCGACTACGAGCAGTACTTC.

This chain uses TRBV20-1 with TRBJ2-7, with D possibly TRBD1 on 5 matching bases. This CDR3 is built from 15 residues. The germline V gene encodes CDR1 DFQATT and CDR2 SNEGSKA (reference sequence). V dropped 3 bases and J dropped 0 bases, with 15 bases sitting between them. Here the CDR3 DNA reads TGCAGTGCTAGTCGAACAAGGGGCGGCTCCTACGAGCAGTACTTC. Residues: CSASRTRGGSYEQYF.

This chain uses TRBV10-3 with TRBJ2-2, with 7 bases matching TRBD1. The germline CDR1 and CDR2 sequences are ENHRY and SYGVKD. CDR3 length equals 14 residues. V was clipped by 7 bases and J by 0 bases; unmatched bases: 2. CDR3 loop: CAITGTANTGELFF. The DNA for the CDR3 is TGTGCCATCACCGGGACAGCGAACACCGGGGAGCTGTTTTTT.

The chain uses TRBV6-5 and TRBJ1-4, with 7 bases aligning to TRBD1. This CDR3 comprises 14 residues. The junction had 4 bases not matched to a gene; V was cut back by 2 bases and J by 7 bases. Germline V lookup: CDR1 MNHEY, CDR2 SVGAGI. In DNA form, the CDR3 reads TGTGCCAGCAGTTACGGAGGGGGCCGTGAAAAACTGTTTTTT. It specifies CASSYGGGREKLFF.

This clonotype was seen at least ten times. The genes are TRBV7-9 and TRBJ2-7; D gene ambiguous. V gave up 8 bases and J gave up 0 bases, with 11 bases separating them. This CDR3 has 13 residues. The germline V gene has CDR1 SEHNR and CDR2 FQNEAQ (reference sequence). CDR3 loop: CASSPTASYEQYF. The CDR3 DNA sequence: TGTGCCAGCTCACCAACAGCCTCCTACGAGCAGTACTTC.

The rearrangement joins TRBV4-3 to TRBJ2-7; possibly TRBD1 for D (6 bases). The CDR3 has 13 amino acids. V shed 1 base and J shed 6 bases, with 10 bases lying between them. CDR1 is LGHNA and CDR2 is YSLEER in the germline V gene. CDR3 bases: TGCGCCAGCAGCCAAGTGAGGGGGAGCGAGCAGTACTTC. Amino acids: CASSQVRGSEQYF.

There are a few counts of this clonotype. This chain links TRBV7-8 with TRBJ2-5; D not certain. Trimming took off 5 bases at V and 5 bases at J, with 15 bases between the two ends. This CDR3 has 14 amino acids. Germline V gene data show CDR1 as SGHVS and CDR2 as FQNEAQ. CDR3 region: CASSLLWQPETQYF. CDR3 bases: TGTGCCAGCAGCCTGCTTTGGCAGCCGGAGACCCAGTACTTC.

This clonotype was counted a few times. The chain is built from TRBV5-1 and TRBJ2-3; tentative D call: TRBD1 (7 bases). Per germline, CDR1 SGHRS and CDR2 YFSETQ. Trimming took off 2 bases at V and 1 base at J, with 14 bases between the two ends. The CDR3 consists of 16 residues. The CDR3: CASSLPGGTGTDTQYF. CDR3 DNA sequence: TGCGCCAGCAGCTTACCTGGAGGGACAGGCACAGATACGCAGTATTTT.

There are a few counts of this clonotype. The rearrangement links TRBV7-2 to TRBJ1-2, with D possibly TRBD1 on 6 matching bases. CDR1 and CDR2 from the germline V gene are SGHTA and FQGNSA. The CDR3 loop spans 13 amino acids. The ends were cut back, 5 bases at V and 7 bases at J, with 14 bases in the middle. The CDR3 protein is CASSPTGSGGYTF. DNA for the CDR3: TGTGCCAGCAGCCCTACAGGGTCTGGTGGCTACACCTTC.

The chain is built from TRBV13 and TRBJ2-1, with TRBD2 matching 11 bases. Germline assignment: CDR1 PRHDT and CDR2 FYEKMQ (reference sequence). The CDR3 has 15 residues. V was clipped by 5 bases and J by 11 bases; unmatched bases: 11. The CDR3 coding sequence is TGTGCCAGCAGCCAGAGACTAGCGGGGTTCCCAAAGCAGTTCTTC. Translation gives CASSQRLAGFPKQFF.

V usage is TRBV5-1 and J usage is TRBJ2-7; D is uncertain. Germline V gene sequence: CDR1 SGHRS, CDR2 YFSETQ. Trimming cost V 6 bases and J 0 bases, with 10 bases left between them. CDR3 length: 13 amino acids. CDR3 sequence: CASKGYSSYEQYF. The CDR3 DNA reads as TGCGCCAGCAAAGGCTATTCCTCCTACGAGCAGTACTTC.

The V gene is TRBV11-1, the J gene TRBJ1-1; possibly TRBD1 for D (6 bases). CDR1 and CDR2 from the germline V gene are SGHAT and FQDESV (reference sequence). With 1 base removed from V and 1 base from J, the gap between germline ends came to 22 bases. CDR3 size: 19 residues. The CDR3 spells CASSLGDPRDTRTNTEAFF. In DNA, the CDR3 is TGTGCCAGCAGCTTAGGAGATCCACGGGACACCCGAACGAACACTGAAGCTTTCTTT.

This clonotype was detected only a few times. This chain links TRBV7-9 with TRBJ2-7; TRBD1 agrees at 9 bases. The J segment lost 0 bases and the V segment lost 5 bases, leaving 8 bases of the junction unmatched. Looked up from germline, CDR1 is SEHNR and CDR2 is FQNEAQ (reference sequence). The CDR3 is 16 residues long. The CDR3 here is CASSIGQGSYSYEQYF. The CDR3 region has the DNA TGTGCCAGCAGCATAGGACAGGGGTCCTACTCCTACGAGCAGTACTTC. The full variable domain, rest sourced from reference TRBV7-9 and TRBJ2-7, is DTGVSQNPRHKITKRGQNVTFRCDPISEHNRLYWYRQTLGQGPEFLTYFQNEAQLEKSRLLSDRFSAERPKGSFSTLEIQRTEQGDSAMYLCASSIGQGSYSYEQYFGPGTRLTVT.

This clonotype was observed many times. The chain has TRBV5-1 and TRBJ2-7; 12 bases agree with TRBD2. This CDR3 has 18 residues. The junction had 14 bases not matched to a gene; V was cut back by 3 bases and J by 4 bases. Germline V gene sequence: CDR1 SGHRS, CDR2 YFSETQ. The chain's CDR3 is CASSWAVLAGGPEYEQYF. The CDR3 bases are TGCGCCAGCAGCTGGGCCGTTCTAGCGGGAGGGCCGGAATACGAGCAGTACTTC.

The chain recombines TRBV5-1 with TRBJ2-5; no definite D call. Germline CDR1 SGHRS, CDR2 YFSETQ. The V end was cut by 0 bases, the J end by 3 bases, with 6 bases between. This CDR3 spans 13 amino acids. The CDR3 DNA is TGCGCCAGCAGCTTGGGCTACGAAGAGACCCAGTACTTC. Its protein is CASSLGYEETQYF.

This clonotype occurred many times. V and J are TRBV9 and TRBJ2-6; 11 bases line up with TRBD1. V shed 3 bases and J 0 bases; nucleotides not matched to a gene: 5. Per the germline V gene, CDR1 is SGDLS and CDR2 is YYNGEE. This CDR3 is built from 18 residues. The CDR3 DNA reads as TGTGCCAGCAGCGGCACCGGGACAGGGGGCTCTGGGGCCAACGTCCTGACTTTC. Its translation: CASSGTGTGGSGANVLTF.

This clonotype was observed a few times. This chain joins TRBV6-2 or TRBV6-3 and TRBJ1-1; possible D gene TRBD1, 5 bases. CDR3 size: 16 residues. Germline CDR1 reads MNHEY; CDR2 reads SVGEGT. V was pared by 2 bases and J by 1 base, with 14 bases between. DNA of the CDR3: TGTGCCAGCAGTTACAGATGGGGCAGGTCGAACACTGAAGCTTTCTTT. Its translation: CASSYRWGRSNTEAFF.